This TCR beta chain came from a study of T cell clones after liver transplantation. Background on the study: Patients counted as tolerant after at least one year off all immunosuppression, enzymes not exceeding twice normal.

The CDR3 has 16 residues. Thawed unstimulated PBMCs were FACS-sorted by CD3, CD4 and CD8 into two populations. TCRdb's copy holds only in-frame clones and misses some; the assay was immunoSEQ multiplex PCR. The sample shows tens of thousands of clones, roughly 71% of them seen only once. The TCR comes from a human patient who received a liver transplant. These T cells may partly come from the graft donor. This rearrangement joins TRBV7-5 to TRBJ1-2; the table's D call TRBD1 went unverified against the DNA. TRBV7-5 is marked as a pseudogene. The input for sequencing was CD4+ T cells from blood, taken at the 22-month timepoint. CDR3 sequence reads: CARSLALGSGGYGYTF. In DNA form, the CDR3 reads TGTGCCAGAAGCTTAGCCTTGGGATCAGGGGGCTATGGCTACACCTTC.